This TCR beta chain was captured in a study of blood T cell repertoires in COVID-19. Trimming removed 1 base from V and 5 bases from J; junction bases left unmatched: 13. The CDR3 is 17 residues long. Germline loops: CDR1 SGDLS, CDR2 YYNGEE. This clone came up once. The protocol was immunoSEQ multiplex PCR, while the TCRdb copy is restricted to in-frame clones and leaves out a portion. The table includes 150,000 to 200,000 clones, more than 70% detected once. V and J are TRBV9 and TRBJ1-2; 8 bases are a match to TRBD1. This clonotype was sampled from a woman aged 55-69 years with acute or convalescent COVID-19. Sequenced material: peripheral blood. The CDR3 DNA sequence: TGTGCCAGCAGCGTAACGGGACAGGACAGGACCCCATATGGCTACACCTTC. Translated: CASSVTGQDRTPYGYTF.